Listed here is a single TCR beta chain. The antigen remains unidentified. The data were taken from a study of beta chain features in type 1 diabetes. For the study at large: The patients were much like the healthy donors in age, gender and cell yields.

Every isolated RNA sample was fully reverse transcribed, so sequencing captured expressed TCRB transcripts. Sequenced naive, central memory and regulatory T cell samples produced an average of about 3.57 million reads. Libraries were prepared by immunoSEQ multiplex PCR; TCRdb keeps only in-frame clonotypes and omits some of them. The sample shows around 320,000 clones, 12% to 15% of them seen only once. Trimming cost V 4 bases and J 6 bases, with 19 bases left between them. Germline assignment: CDR1 SGHAT and CDR2 FQNNGV. CDR3 length equals 15 residues. The collection from each donor was one heparinised blood draw averaging about 116 mL. Study-level points and caveats: Within each of all four CD4+ subsets, Type 1 diabetes patients had TCRB CDR3s that were moderately but significantly shorter.

The chain combines TRBV11-2 with TRBJ2-7, with D unresolved. The receptor's source is a man under 40 in good health. Sequencing was carried out using central memory CD4+ T cells from blood. CDR3 residues: CASSSHKIVPGEQYF. The CDR3 bases are TGTGCCAGCAGCTCCCATAAAATTGTTCCCGGCGAGCAGTACTTC.